The sequence of this TCR beta chain was determined in a study of cytomegalovirus exposure and HLA in healthy donors. Study at large: The use of the same platform for the 100 to 150 validation repertoires and the 666 first-cohort repertoires was reported by a later analysis. Study-wide results and caveats: First-cohort TCR clusters were later found to tend to co-occur in the 130 or so validation repertoires. Researchers counted over 150 TCR beta chains as cytomegalovirus-associated.

Separate from the roughly 630-subject first cohort was the approximately 120-subject validation cohort, to which the donors belonged. This table comes from immunoSEQ multiplex PCR, and its TCRdb copy is limited to in-frame clones, with some not included. The sample yields 110,000 or so clones, approximately 86% seen once. About this clone: What it binds is unknown.

V was shortened by 4 bases and J by 2 bases, with 11 bases between the two germline ends. Germline CDR1 is MDHEN and CDR2 is SYDVKM. The CDR3 totals 14 residues. The chain employs TRBV28 and TRBJ1-2; perhaps TRBD1 as D (5 bases). The source is a young man in good health and CMV-seropositive. Sequencing was carried out using PBMCs. The DNA for the CDR3 is TGTGCCAGCAGTTCCAGGGTTGGGAACTATGGCTACACCTTC. Its translation is CASSSRVGNYGYTF.